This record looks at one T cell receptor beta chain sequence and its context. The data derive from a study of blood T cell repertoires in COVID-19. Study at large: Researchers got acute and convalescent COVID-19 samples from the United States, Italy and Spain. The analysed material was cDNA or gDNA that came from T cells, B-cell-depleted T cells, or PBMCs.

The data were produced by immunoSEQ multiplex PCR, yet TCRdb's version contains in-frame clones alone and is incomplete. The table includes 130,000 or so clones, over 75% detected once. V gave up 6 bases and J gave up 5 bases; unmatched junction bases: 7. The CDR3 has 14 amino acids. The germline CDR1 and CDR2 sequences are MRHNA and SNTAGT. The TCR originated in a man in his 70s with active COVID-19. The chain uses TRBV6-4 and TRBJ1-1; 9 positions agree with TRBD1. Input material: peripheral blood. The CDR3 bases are TGTGCCAGCAGACGGGACAGGGCCGGAACTGAAGCTTTCTTT. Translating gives CASRRDRAGTEAFF.